Below are 4 T cell receptor beta chains sequenced from a single sample in a study of human T cells and chemical hapten exposure. MiXCR, run by TCRdb on the RACE reads, gives a single entry per CDR3 protein. The sample carries 90,000 to 110,000 distinct CDR3 sequences, 9.2% recorded once. Time point here: patch test 2, 6 weeks after DPC sensitization. Treatment denoted: therapeutic diphenylcyclopropenone sensitization with weekly scalp DPC. The specimen comprised whole blood, sampled in connection with sensitization to the hapten diphenylcyclopropenone (DPC). These receptors all stem from a middle-aged woman with alopecia areata. Some clones in this sample may be carry-over from other donors' samples.

The chain is built from TRBV27 and TRBJ1-2; weak D call: TRBD1 (5 bases). The CDR3 spans 15 residues. Trimming pared 3 bases from V and 4 bases from J, leaving 15 bases between. CDR1 is MNHEY and CDR2 is SMNVEV in the germline V gene (reference sequence). The chain's CDR3 is CASSFDPPGSYGYTF. The CDR3 DNA reads as TGTGCCAGCAGTTTCGACCCGCCAGGGAGCTATGGCTACACCTTC.

In this sample, this clonotype turned up a few times. The chain links TRBV12-3 or TRBV12-4 to TRBJ2-3; D is undetermined. V lost 3 bases and J 7 bases, leaving 5 bases between the germline ends. This CDR3 comprises 11 residues. In nucleotides, the CDR3 is TGTGCCAGCAGTTTCCAGTATACGCAGTATTTT. This translates into CASSFQYTQYF.

The rearrangement uses TRBV13 and TRBJ2-3, with D perhaps TRBD2 (6 bases). The CDR3 sequence is 16 residues long. CDR1 and CDR2 from the germline V gene are PRHDT and FYEKMQ (reference sequence). Trimming left V 5 bases short and J 1 base short, with 16 bases between. The CDR3 DNA follows: TGTGCCAGCAGCCCCCTGGGGGGTGGGGGCACAGATACGCAGTATTTT. It codes for CASSPLGGGGTDTQYF. Complete variable domain (other parts from reference TRBV13 and TRBJ2-3): AAGVIQSPRHLIKEKRETATLKCYPIPRHDTVYWYQQGPGQDPQFLISFYEKMQSDKGSIPDRFSAQQFSDYHSELNMSSLELGDSALYFCASSPLGGGGTDTQYFGPGTRLTVL.

This clonotype was seen repeatedly, ten times or more. The chain links TRBV7-2 to TRBJ1-1; D remains ambiguous. V was shortened by 1 base and J by 1 base, with 13 bases between the two germline ends. The germline V gene has CDR1 SGHTA and CDR2 FQGNSA. This CDR3 contains 16 residues. For the CDR3, the DNA is TGTGCCAGCAGCTTAGTTGGTAGACCACAGAACACTGAAGCTTTCTTT. It codes for CASSLVGRPQNTEAFF.